This record looks at one T cell receptor (beta chain) sequence and its context. This clone's antigen is unknown. No clone much larger than this one lies a single base away; base qualities are absent. CDR1 is given as SGHRS and CDR2 as YFSETQ, both from the germline V gene. The CDR3 numbers 14 residues from cysteine through phenylalanine. The CDR3 DNA has 42 bases and is translated from base 1. V ends up 0 bases short and J 4 bases short, with an unmatched junction base count of 1. The sample is drawn from a study of CD8 T cells in ankylosing spondylitis (dated by TCRdb to 2015 to 2018). Notes on the research overall: The study set out to find disease-linked TCR variants by profiling T cell receptor beta repertoires in ankylosing spondylitis patients and healthy donors. The full study cohort comprised 25 ankylosing spondylitis patients and 110 or so healthy donors. Peripheral blood samples were taken, and synovial fluid was additionally collected from ankylosing spondylitis patients.

Data came from an Illumina HiSeq 2500. Quantitative 5'-RACE with molecular barcodes was the method used to prepare the TCR beta libraries. As for how the authors treated the data: A new computational method, built on a probabilistic model of VDJ rearrangement, was used to identify disease-linked TCR variants. TCRdb trimmed the raw reads at Q25, called clones with MiXCR and kept productive beta chains. A single entry per CDR3 protein holds the most common genes and DNA from its merged rows. The V and J calls were not made by the authors but by TCRdb's processing. For this sample the table gives more than 250,000 distinct CDR3 sequences, of which roughly 8% were detected only once. More than 14% of the sample comes from the top ten. What the authors observed across the whole study: A TCR beta motif made up of eight or nine highly homologous amino acid variants appeared to be characteristic of blood from ankylosing spondylitis patients. In peripheral blood, the disease-linked clones were found at relatively low frequencies and had a CD8+ phenotype. Some TCR beta motif variants had previously been reported in synovial fluid and blood of reactive arthritis patients, which suggested common disease-initiation mechanisms. According to the report, matched synovial fluid samples from ankylosing spondylitis patients were significantly enriched for the disease-linked clones.

The TCR sequence derives from a male donor with ankylosing spondylitis. Here the chain combines TRBV5-1 and TRBJ2-7, with TRBD2 matching 10 junction bases. The sequenced material came from blood, either unsorted or a sorted T cell fraction (not recorded which). The CDR3 corresponds to CASSLGTSGYEQYF. The nucleotide sequence reads as follows: TGCGCCAGCAGCTTGGGGACTAGCGGTTACGAGCAGTACTTC.